This entry is about one T cell receptor (beta chain). Its antigen is not identified. An input of roughly 0.45 to 1 ug of RNA was subjected to reverse transcription using random hexamers. The amplification used immunoSEQ multiplex PCR on TCR beta CDR3; it spanned 54 Vbeta and 13 Jbeta. TCRdb recomputed calls from the immunoSEQ multiplex PCR reads with MiXCR, one row per CDR3 protein. Here the sample spans around 280,000 distinct CDR3 sequences, around 84% being singletons. CD8+ and CD4+ blood T cells underwent TCR beta sequencing. Each multiple sclerosis control was a treatment-naive patient with relapsing-remitting disease that was either stable or active. The CDR3 spans 11 residues. V shed 7 bases and J shed 4 bases, with 10 bases lying between them. Germline lookup yields CDR1 SQVTM and CDR2 ANQGSEA. This sample is drawn from a study of CD8 T cells in Susac syndrome. Study-wide results and limits: The study recognized that the number of individuals in its TCR sequencing and HLA analysis was relatively small.

The chain employs TRBV29-1 and TRBJ1-2; unclear D gene. This TCR derives from a human donor with multiple sclerosis. The sequenced material came from CD8+ T cells from PBMCs. CDR3 nucleotides: TGCAGCGCTCAGAAGTTCTATGGCTACACCTTC. It encodes CSAQKFYGYTF.